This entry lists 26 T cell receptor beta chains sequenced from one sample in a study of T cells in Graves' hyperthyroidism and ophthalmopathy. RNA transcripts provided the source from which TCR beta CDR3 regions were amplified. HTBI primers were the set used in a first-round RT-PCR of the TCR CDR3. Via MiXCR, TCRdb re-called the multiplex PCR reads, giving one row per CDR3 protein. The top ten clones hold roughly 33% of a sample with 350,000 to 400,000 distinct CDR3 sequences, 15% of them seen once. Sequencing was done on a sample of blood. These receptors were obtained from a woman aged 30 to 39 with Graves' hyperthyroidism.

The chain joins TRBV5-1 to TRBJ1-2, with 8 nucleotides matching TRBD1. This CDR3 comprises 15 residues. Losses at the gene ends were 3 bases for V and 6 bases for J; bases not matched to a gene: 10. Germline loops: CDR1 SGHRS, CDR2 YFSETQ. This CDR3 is CASSYAGRGLDGYTF. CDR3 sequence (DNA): TGCGCCAGCAGCTACGCTGGCAGGGGGCTCGATGGCTACACCTTC. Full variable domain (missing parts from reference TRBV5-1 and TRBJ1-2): KAGVTQTPRYLIKTRGQQVTLSCSPISGHRSVSWYQQTPGQGLQFLFEYFSETQRNKGNFPGRFSGRQFSNSRSEMNVSTLELGDSALYLCASSYAGRGLDGYTFGSGTRLTVV.

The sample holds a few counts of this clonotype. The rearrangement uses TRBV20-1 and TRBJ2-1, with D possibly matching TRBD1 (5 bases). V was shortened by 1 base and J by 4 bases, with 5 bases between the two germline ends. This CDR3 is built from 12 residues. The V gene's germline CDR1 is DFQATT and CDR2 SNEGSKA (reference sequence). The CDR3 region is CSARAGYNEQFF. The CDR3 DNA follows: TGCAGTGCTAGAGCAGGGTACAATGAGCAGTTCTTC.

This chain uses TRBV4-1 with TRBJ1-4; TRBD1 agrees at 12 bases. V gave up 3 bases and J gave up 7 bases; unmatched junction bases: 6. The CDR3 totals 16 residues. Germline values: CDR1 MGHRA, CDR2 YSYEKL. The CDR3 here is CASSHAGQGAGEKLFF. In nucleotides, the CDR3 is TGCGCCAGCAGCCACGCGGGACAGGGGGCGGGTGAAAAACTGTTTTTT.

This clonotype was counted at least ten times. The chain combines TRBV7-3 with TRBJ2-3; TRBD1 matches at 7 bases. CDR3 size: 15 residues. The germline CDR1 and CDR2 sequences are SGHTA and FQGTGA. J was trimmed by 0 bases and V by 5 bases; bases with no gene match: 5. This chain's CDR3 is CASSRQGSSTDTQYF. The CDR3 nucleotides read TGTGCCAGCAGCCGACAGGGCTCTAGCACAGATACGCAGTATTTT.

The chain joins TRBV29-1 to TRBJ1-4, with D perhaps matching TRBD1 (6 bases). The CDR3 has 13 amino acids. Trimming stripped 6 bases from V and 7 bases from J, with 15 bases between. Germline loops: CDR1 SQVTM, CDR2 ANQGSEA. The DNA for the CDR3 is TGCAGCGTCCGGACAGTCTTGACTGAAAAACTGTTTTTT. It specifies CSVRTVLTEKLFF. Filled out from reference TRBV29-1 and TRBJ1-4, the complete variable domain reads SAVISQKPSRDICQRGTSLTIQCQVDSQVTMMFWYRQQPGQSLTLIATANQGSEATYESGFVIDKFPISRPNLTFSTLTVSNMSPEDSSIYLCSVRTVLTEKLFFGSGTQLSVL.

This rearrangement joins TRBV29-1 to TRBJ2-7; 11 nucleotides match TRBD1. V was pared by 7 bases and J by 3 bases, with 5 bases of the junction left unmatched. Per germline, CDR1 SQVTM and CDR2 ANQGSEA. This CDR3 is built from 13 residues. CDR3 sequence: CSGRDRGGYEQYF. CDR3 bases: TGCAGCGGCCGGGACAGGGGGGGCTACGAGCAGTACTTC.

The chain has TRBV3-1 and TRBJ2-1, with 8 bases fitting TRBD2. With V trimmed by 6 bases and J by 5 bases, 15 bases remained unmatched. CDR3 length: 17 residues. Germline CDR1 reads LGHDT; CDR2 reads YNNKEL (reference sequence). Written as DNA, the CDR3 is TGTGCCAGCAGTCGGGAGGGCCTCGGGGGGGTACACAATGAGCAGTTCTTC. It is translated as CASSREGLGGVHNEQFF.

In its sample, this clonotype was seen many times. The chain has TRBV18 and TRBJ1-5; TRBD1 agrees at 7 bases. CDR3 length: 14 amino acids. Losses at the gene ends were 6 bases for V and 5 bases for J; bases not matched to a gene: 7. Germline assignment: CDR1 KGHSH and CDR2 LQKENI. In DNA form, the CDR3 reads TGTGCCAGCTCCCCAGGACAGGTCGATCAGCCCCAGCATTTT. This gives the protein CASSPGQVDQPQHF.

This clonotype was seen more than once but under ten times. CDR3 loop: CSGGPNDEQFF. CDR3 nucleotides: TGCAGCGGAGGACCCAACGATGAGCAGTTCTTC. The chain links TRBV29-1 to TRBJ2-1; D is unresolved. V was pared by 7 bases and J by 8 bases, with 12 bases between. CDR1 SQVTM and CDR2 ANQGSEA come from the germline V gene. The CDR3 length is 11 residues.

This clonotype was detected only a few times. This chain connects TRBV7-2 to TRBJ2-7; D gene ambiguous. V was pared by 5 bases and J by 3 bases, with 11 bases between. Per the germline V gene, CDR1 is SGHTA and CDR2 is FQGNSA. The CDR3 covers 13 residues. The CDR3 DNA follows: TGTGCCAGCAGCGTCCCCCTTTTCTACGAGCAGTACTTC. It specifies CASSVPLFYEQYF.

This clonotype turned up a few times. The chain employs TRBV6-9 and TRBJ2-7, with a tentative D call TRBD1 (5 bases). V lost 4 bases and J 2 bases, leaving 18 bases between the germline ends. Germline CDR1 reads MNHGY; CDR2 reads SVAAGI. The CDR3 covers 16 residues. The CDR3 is CASSSTQGTPTYEQYF. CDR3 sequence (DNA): TGTGCCAGCAGTTCCACCCAGGGCACCCCAACCTACGAGCAGTACTTC.

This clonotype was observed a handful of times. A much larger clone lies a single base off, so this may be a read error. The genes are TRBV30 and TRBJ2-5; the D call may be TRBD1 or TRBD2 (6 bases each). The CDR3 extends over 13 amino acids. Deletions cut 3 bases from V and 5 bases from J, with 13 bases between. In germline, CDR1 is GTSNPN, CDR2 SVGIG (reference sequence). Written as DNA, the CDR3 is TGTGCCTGGAGAGACAAGGGGGGCGAGACCCAGTACTTC. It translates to CAWRDKGGETQYF.

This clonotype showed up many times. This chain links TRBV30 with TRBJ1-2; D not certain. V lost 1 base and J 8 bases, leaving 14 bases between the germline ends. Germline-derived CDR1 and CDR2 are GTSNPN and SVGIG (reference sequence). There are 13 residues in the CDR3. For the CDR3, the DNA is TGTGCCTGGAGTGCGCGCTGGGATGGCGGCTACACCTTC. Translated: CAWSARWDGGYTF.

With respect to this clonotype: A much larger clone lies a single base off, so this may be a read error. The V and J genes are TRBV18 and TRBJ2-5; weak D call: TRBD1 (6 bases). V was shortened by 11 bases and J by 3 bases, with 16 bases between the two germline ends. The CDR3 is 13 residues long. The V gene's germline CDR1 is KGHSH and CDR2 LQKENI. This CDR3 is CAGTTGYEETQYF. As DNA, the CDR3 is TGTGCCGGCACCACAGGGTACGAAGAGACCCAGTACTTC.

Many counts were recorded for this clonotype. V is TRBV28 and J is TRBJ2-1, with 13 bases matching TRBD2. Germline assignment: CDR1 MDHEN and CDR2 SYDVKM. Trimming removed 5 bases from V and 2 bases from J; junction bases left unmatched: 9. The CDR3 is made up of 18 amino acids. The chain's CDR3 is CASSQLAGGPRAYNEQFF. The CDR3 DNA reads TGTGCCAGCAGTCAACTAGCGGGAGGGCCTAGGGCCTACAATGAGCAGTTCTTC.

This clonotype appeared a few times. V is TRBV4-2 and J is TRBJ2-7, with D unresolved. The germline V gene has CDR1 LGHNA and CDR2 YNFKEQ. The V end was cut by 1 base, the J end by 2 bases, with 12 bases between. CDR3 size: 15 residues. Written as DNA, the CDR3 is TGTGCCAGCAGCCAAGTTAACGGCCTTCCCTACGAGCAGTACTTC. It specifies CASSQVNGLPYEQYF.

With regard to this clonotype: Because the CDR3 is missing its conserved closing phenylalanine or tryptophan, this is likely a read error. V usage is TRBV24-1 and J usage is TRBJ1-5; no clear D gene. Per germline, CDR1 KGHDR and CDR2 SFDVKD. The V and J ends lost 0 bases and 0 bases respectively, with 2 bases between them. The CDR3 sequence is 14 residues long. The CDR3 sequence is CATSDLLSNQPQHL. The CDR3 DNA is TGTGCCACCAGTGATTTGCTTAGCAATCAGCCCCAGCATCTT.

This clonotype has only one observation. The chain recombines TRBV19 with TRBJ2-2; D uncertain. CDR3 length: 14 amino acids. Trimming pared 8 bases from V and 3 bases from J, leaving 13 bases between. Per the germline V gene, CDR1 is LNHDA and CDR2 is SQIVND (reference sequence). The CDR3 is CASSPRAHTGELFF. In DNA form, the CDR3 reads TGTGCCAGTTCTCCTAGGGCTCACACCGGGGAGCTGTTTTTT. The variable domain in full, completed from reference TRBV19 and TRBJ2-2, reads DGGITQSPKYLFRKEGQNVTLSCEQNLNHDAMYWYRQDPGQGLRLIYYSQIVNDFQKGDIAEGYSVSREKKESFPLTVTSAQKNPTAFYLCASSPRAHTGELFFGEGSRLTVL.

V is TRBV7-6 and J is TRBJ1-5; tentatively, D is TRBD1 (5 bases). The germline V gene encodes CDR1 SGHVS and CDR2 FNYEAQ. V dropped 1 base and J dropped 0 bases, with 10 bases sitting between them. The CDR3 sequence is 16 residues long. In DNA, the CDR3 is TGTGCCAGCAGCTTAGAGGCAGGGTATAGCAATCAGCCCCAGCATTTT. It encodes CASSLEAGYSNQPQHF.

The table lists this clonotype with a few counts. Here the CDR3 DNA reads TGCGCCAGCAGCTTGGCGGAGGGTTCCCACAATGAGCAGTTCTTC. It yields the protein CASSLAEGSHNEQFF. The rearrangement joins TRBV5-1 to TRBJ2-1; possible D gene TRBD2, 6 bases. Trimming removed 0 bases from V and 5 bases from J, with 12 bases in between. CDR3 length: 15 amino acids. Germline V gene lookup returns CDR1 SGHRS and CDR2 YFSETQ.

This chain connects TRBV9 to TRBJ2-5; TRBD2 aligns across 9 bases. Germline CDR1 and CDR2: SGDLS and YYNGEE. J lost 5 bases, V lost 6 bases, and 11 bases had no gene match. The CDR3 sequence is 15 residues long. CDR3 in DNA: TGTGCCAGCACCCGGCGCGGGGGGGCCGGGGAGACCCAGTACTTC. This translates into CASTRRGGAGETQYF.

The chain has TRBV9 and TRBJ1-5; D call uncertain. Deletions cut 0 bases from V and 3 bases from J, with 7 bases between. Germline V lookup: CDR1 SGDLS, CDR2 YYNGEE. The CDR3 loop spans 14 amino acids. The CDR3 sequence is CASSVGGDNQPQHF. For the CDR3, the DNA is TGTGCCAGCAGCGTAGGGGGAGACAATCAGCCCCAGCATTTT.

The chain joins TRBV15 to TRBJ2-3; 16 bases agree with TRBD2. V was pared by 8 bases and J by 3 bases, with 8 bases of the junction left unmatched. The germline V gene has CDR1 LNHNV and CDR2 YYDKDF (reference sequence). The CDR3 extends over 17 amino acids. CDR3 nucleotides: TGTGCCACCCGGGGACTAGCGGGAGGGCCGGGTACAGATACGCAGTATTTT. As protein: CATRGLAGGPGTDTQYF.

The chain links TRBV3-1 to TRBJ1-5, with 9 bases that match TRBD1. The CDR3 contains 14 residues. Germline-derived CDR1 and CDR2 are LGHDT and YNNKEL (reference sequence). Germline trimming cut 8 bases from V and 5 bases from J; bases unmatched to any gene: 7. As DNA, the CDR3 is TGTGCCAGCGGCCCCGACAGGGGGTATCAGCCCCAGCATTTT. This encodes CASGPDRGYQPQHF.

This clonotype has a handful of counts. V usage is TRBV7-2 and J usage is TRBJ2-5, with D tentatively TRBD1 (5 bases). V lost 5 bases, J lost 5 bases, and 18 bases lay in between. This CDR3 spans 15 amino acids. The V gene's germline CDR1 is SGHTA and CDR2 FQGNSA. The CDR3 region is CASSPQGRVEETQYF. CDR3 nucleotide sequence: TGTGCCAGCAGCCCTCAGGGCAGGGTGGAGGAGACCCAGTACTTC.

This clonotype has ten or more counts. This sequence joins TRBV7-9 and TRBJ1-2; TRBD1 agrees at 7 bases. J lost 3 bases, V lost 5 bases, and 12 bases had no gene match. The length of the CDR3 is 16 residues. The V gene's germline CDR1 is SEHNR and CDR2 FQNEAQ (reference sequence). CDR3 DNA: TGTGCCAGCAGCCGACATAAGACAGGGCCTCACTATGGCTACACCTTC. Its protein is CASSRHKTGPHYGYTF. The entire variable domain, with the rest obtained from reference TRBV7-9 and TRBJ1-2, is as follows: DTGVSQNPRHKITKRGQNVTFRCDPISEHNRLYWYRQTLGQGPEFLTYFQNEAQLEKSRLLSDRFSAERPKGSFSTLEIQRTEQGDSAMYLCASSRHKTGPHYGYTFGSGTRLTVV.